Listed below are T cell receptor beta chains from one sample, sequenced in a study of T cell responses to AZD1222 COVID-19 vaccine. Assay: immunoSEQ multiplex PCR; the TCRdb copy retains only in-frame clones and omits some. The sample yields 150,000 to 200,000 clones, about 90% seen once. Sequencing was performed on peripheral blood, taken on day 0 of MenACWY control vaccination. These receptors all stem from an adult in good health. Each CDR3 is given with its conserved first and last residue. Fields, in order: clone size, D gene, J gene, V gene, CDR3 length, CDR3 protein. A D gene is named only where the DNA matches it firmly. The listing skips clone size in some rows; elsewhere it reads once, few, many or a size class.

size: few; D: NA; J: TRBJ1-2; V: TRBV30; length: 11; CDR3: CAWGAVYGYTF
size: few; D: TRBD1; J: TRBJ2-1; V: TRBV7-3; length: 16; CDR3: CASSLLAGGTYNEQFF
size: NA; D: NA; J: TRBJ1-3; V: TRBV27; length: 17; CDR3: CASSLSVPTYSGNTIYF
size: NA; D: NA; J: TRBJ1-2; V: TRBV9; length: 13; CDR3: CASSVGVDYGYTF
size: NA; D: NA; J: TRBJ2-5; V: TRBV7-3; length: 13; CDR3: CASGAGPLETQYF
size: NA; D: TRBD1; J: TRBJ2-1; V: TRBV7-2; length: 14; CDR3: CASSYQQGDNEQFF
size: many; D: NA; J: TRBJ1-1; V: TRBV13; length: 16; CDR3: CASSLEGTGMNTEAFF
size: NA; D: NA; J: TRBJ1-2; V: TRBV4-3; length: 15; CDR3: CASSPQQGSLHGYTF
size: once; D: NA; J: TRBJ2-5; V: TRBV12-3/TRBV12-4; length: 13; CDR3: CASSPTRQETQYF
size: once; D: NA; J: TRBJ1-2; V: TRBV25-1; length: 14; CDR3: CASSEGLHLYGYTF
size: NA; D: NA; J: TRBJ2-7; V: TRBV25-1; length: 16; CDR3: CASSQSPGPRSYEQYF
size: NA; D: TRBD2; J: TRBJ2-7; V: TRBV3-1/TRBV3-2; length: 17; CDR3: CASSPLGTSGGRYEQYF
size: NA; D: NA; J: TRBJ2-3; V: TRBV5-8; length: 17; CDR3: CASSLGSRGGGTDTQYF
size: once; D: NA; J: TRBJ1-4; V: TRBV4-1; length: 15; CDR3: CASSNRQVTNEKLFF
size: NA; D: NA; J: TRBJ2-5; V: TRBV9; length: 15; CDR3: CASSLRTDLGETQYF
size: NA; D: NA; J: TRBJ2-2; V: TRBV7-2; length: 16; CDR3: CASSLGAGQNTGELFF
size: NA; D: NA; J: TRBJ2-5; V: TRBV29-1; length: 12; CDR3: CSVEARLETQYF
size: NA; D: NA; J: TRBJ1-2; V: TRBV24-1; length: 14; CDR3: CATSDLGRSYGYTF
size: NA; D: TRBD2; J: TRBJ2-3; V: TRBV27; length: 15; CDR3: CASSSTSGFTDTQYF
size: NA; D: NA; J: TRBJ1-1; V: TRBV30; length: 13; CDR3: CAWGYQGNTEAFF
size: NA; D: TRBD1; J: TRBJ1-2; V: TRBV9; length: 15; CDR3: CASSVGLGQYHGYTF
size: few; D: TRBD2; J: TRBJ2-7; V: TRBV4-2; length: 16; CDR3: CASSLNLAGGSYEQYF
size: NA; D: TRBD2; J: TRBJ2-7; V: TRBV4-2; length: 15; CDR3: CASSQDGTSSYEQYF
size: NA; D: NA; J: TRBJ2-7; V: TRBV19; length: 13; CDR3: CASSIARGYEQYF
size: NA; D: NA; J: TRBJ1-4; V: TRBV6-5; length: 14; CDR3: CASSRGGTNEKLFF
size: NA; D: TRBD1; J: TRBJ1-3; V: TRBV19; length: 15; CDR3: CASSTTGEAGNTIYF
size: once; D: NA; J: TRBJ2-1; V: TRBV5-3; length: 15; CDR3: CARSLAGSFYNEQFF
size: NA; D: NA; J: TRBJ2-7; V: TRBV30; length: 11; CDR3: CAWGNRGEQYF
size: once; D: NA; J: TRBJ1-4; V: TRBV7-9; length: 14; CDR3: CASTPIATNEKLFF
size: NA; D: NA; J: TRBJ1-1; V: TRBV28; length: 14; CDR3: CASSLYGVGAEAFF
size: NA; D: NA; J: TRBJ2-1; V: TRBV12-3/TRBV12-4; length: 12; CDR3: CASTEQRNEQFF
size: NA; D: TRBD2; J: TRBJ2-5; V: TRBV5-1; length: 15; CDR3: CASTLAGAPQETQYF
size: once; D: NA; J: TRBJ2-7; V: TRBV5-6; length: 14; CDR3: CASSPTGRFYEQYF
size: NA; D: NA; J: TRBJ1-1; V: TRBV7-8; length: 15; CDR3: CAGSFDLQGQTEAFF
size: NA; D: TRBD2; J: TRBJ2-7; V: TRBV4-1; length: 17; CDR3: CASSQSVSGLVEYEQYF
size: NA; D: TRBD2; J: TRBJ2-7; V: TRBV28; length: 14; CDR3: CASTTTSGGYEQYF
size: once; D: TRBD1; J: TRBJ1-2; V: TRBV3-1/TRBV3-2; length: 15; CDR3: CASSQGRTGSEGYTF
size: once; D: NA; J: TRBJ1-6; V: TRBV12-3/TRBV12-4; length: 13; CDR3: CASSLKLGSPLHF
size: NA; D: TRBD1; J: TRBJ2-3; V: TRBV5-4; length: 16; CDR3: CASSPTGGSKGDTQYF
size: NA; D: NA; J: TRBJ1-1; V: TRBV7-9; length: 15; CDR3: CASSPRQSMNTEAFF
size: many; D: NA; J: TRBJ1-6; V: TRBV5-6; length: 16; CDR3: CASSLAYGYYNSPLHF
size: NA; D: TRBD1; J: TRBJ1-1; V: TRBV9; length: 15; CDR3: CASSTNGQANTEAFF
size: NA; D: NA; J: TRBJ2-3; V: TRBV11-2; length: 14; CDR3: CASSFPTAGDTQYF
size: NA; D: NA; J: TRBJ2-3; V: TRBV14; length: 15; CDR3: CASSPRVRGTDTQYF
size: NA; D: TRBD2; J: TRBJ2-3; V: TRBV6-1; length: 15; CDR3: CASSEGSGSTDTQYF
size: NA; D: NA; J: TRBJ2-7; V: TRBV5-1; length: 12; CDR3: CASSSQGYEQYF
size: NA; D: TRBD2; J: TRBJ2-2; V: TRBV5-1; length: 15; CDR3: CASSPGGSNTGELFF
size: NA; D: NA; J: TRBJ1-5; V: TRBV7-3; length: 16; CDR3: CASSLWGLDYGQPQHF
size: NA; D: NA; J: TRBJ1-4; V: TRBV7-9; length: 13; CDR3: CASSRGDGEKLFF
size: NA; D: NA; J: TRBJ2-7; V: TRBV29-1; length: 13; CDR3: CSVAETGYYEQYF